Listed below are T cell receptor beta chains from one sample, sequenced in a study of blood T cell repertoires in COVID-19. Clones were sequenced by immunoSEQ multiplex PCR, and TCRdb holds only the in-frame ones, with some missing. The data hold about 70,000 clones, with roughly 84% observed a single time. Sequenced: peripheral blood. These receptors originate from a woman of 80 years or more with active or convalescent COVID-19. Each CDR3 is given without its conserved first and last residue. Fields, in order: V gene, J gene, CDR3 protein.

V: TRBV19
J: TRBJ1-4
CDR3: ASSPTEEKLF

V: TRBV18
J: TRBJ1-1
CDR3: ASSSRKSITGDTEAF

V: TRBV19
J: TRBJ2-5
CDR3: ASRGGGLETQY

V: TRBV18
J: TRBJ2-7
CDR3: ASSPTSYEQY

V: TRBV30
J: TRBJ2-1
CDR3: AWSARRTSGNNEQF

V: TRBV30
J: TRBJ1-6
CDR3: AWSVTGMSSPLH

V: TRBV11-2
J: TRBJ2-1
CDR3: ASSLRGLAGNEQF

V: TRBV5-1
J: TRBJ2-1
CDR3: ASSLLEIGVQF

V: TRBV6-5
J: TRBJ1-2
CDR3: ASRPTGGYGYT

V: TRBV19
J: TRBJ1-5
CDR3: ASNPGGGYQPQH

V: TRBV7-2
J: TRBJ1-3
CDR3: ASSLEGGTVRSGNTIY

V: TRBV19
J: TRBJ1-6
CDR3: ASSISLFGQGNSPLH

V: TRBV4-2
J: TRBJ2-2
CDR3: ASSPSASGANTGELF

V: TRBV28
J: TRBJ1-1
CDR3: ASSFLGTAMNTEAF

V: TRBV5-4
J: TRBJ1-3
CDR3: ASSEGQALH

V: TRBV6-5
J: TRBJ2-7
CDR3: ASRAGLGRGEQY

V: TRBV30
J: TRBJ2-3
CDR3: AWGPRGTDTQY

V: TRBV28
J: TRBJ2-1
CDR3: ASSSPSGGSYNEQF

V: TRBV6-5
J: TRBJ1-4
CDR3: ASSQTGGRGKLF

V: TRBV6-6
J: TRBJ1-1
CDR3: ASKKQDMNTEAF

V: TRBV9
J: TRBJ2-1
CDR3: ASSPRRDEQF

V: TRBV28
J: TRBJ2-7
CDR3: ASQTGVSEQY

V: TRBV7-9
J: TRBJ2-7
CDR3: ASSLRTGGYEQY

V: TRBV10-3
J: TRBJ2-3
CDR3: AISAGGSTDTQY

V: TRBV6-2/TRBV6-3
J: TRBJ2-1
CDR3: ASSQGLAGGFSSYNEQF

V: TRBV10-3
J: TRBJ1-6
CDR3: AISESGLNNSPLH

V: TRBV7-8
J: TRBJ2-1
CDR3: ASSLGSLGSSYNEQF

V: TRBV2
J: TRBJ2-7
CDR3: ASSYSSYEQY

V: TRBV20-1
J: TRBJ1-5
CDR3: SASETQGQPQH

V: TRBV2
J: TRBJ2-7
CDR3: AKSGGSSYEQY

V: TRBV9
J: TRBJ2-7
CDR3: ASSVAGTGGEQY

V: TRBV10-3
J: TRBJ2-7
CDR3: AISEYTGRGDEQY

V: TRBV5-4
J: TRBJ2-1
CDR3: ASSLALTGGHRIEQF

V: TRBV18
J: TRBJ2-7
CDR3: ASSSTGAHEQY

V: TRBV7-9
J: TRBJ2-2
CDR3: ASSQGDLDVTGELF

V: TRBV7-9
J: TRBJ1-2
CDR3: ASSQAGYGYT

V: TRBV28
J: TRBJ1-6
CDR3: ASSLGQGAQLSPLH

V: TRBV19
J: TRBJ1-2
CDR3: ASAIRGFGDGYT

V: TRBV15
J: TRBJ2-2
CDR3: ATYSGGAGSITGELF

V: TRBV18
J: TRBJ1-2
CDR3: ASSPRQTRGVYGYT

V: TRBV28
J: TRBJ1-3
CDR3: ASTQGQVISGNTIY

V: TRBV4-2
J: TRBJ2-1
CDR3: ASSQDSGQSSYNEQF

V: TRBV6-4
J: TRBJ2-1
CDR3: ASRTGTTFYNEQF

V: TRBV18
J: TRBJ2-3
CDR3: ASSPQLRDTDTQY

V: TRBV19
J: TRBJ2-6
CDR3: ASRADRGWPGANVLT

V: TRBV7-8
J: TRBJ1-6
CDR3: ASSPYPQGGLTPLH

V: TRBV15
J: TRBJ2-1
CDR3: ATSRDRGRAYEYNEQF

V: TRBV29-1
J: TRBJ2-7
CDR3: SFTSAGAYEQY

V: TRBV7-2
J: TRBJ1-1
CDR3: ASGTQTGGSEAF

V: TRBV6-2/TRBV6-3
J: TRBJ1-2
CDR3: ASTYLTGGLDGYT

V: TRBV19
J: TRBJ1-2
CDR3: ASSISGGLFGYT

V: TRBV10-1
J: TRBJ2-3
CDR3: ASSDQPGTDTQY

V: TRBV9
J: TRBJ2-7
CDR3: ASSVDRYDEQY

V: TRBV19
J: TRBJ2-2
CDR3: ASSSRTGKDTGELF